The rows below give T cell receptor beta chains drawn from one sample of a study of cytomegalovirus exposure and HLA in healthy donors. Clones were read by immunoSEQ multiplex PCR, and TCRdb kept only the in-frame ones, dropping some. This sample carries 90,000 to 130,000 clones, 65% to 80% of them seen once, and the ten largest clones take 2.5% to 3.5%. What was sequenced was PBMCs. Every receptor here comes from a woman aged 55-75 years in good health and CMV-seropositive. Each CDR3 is given with its conserved first and last residue. D genes are given only for firm matches. Only part of the rows carry a size: once, few, many, or a class if the clone is expanded.

j_gene: TRBJ2-1
v_gene: TRBV9
d_gene: TRBD2
abundance: NA
CDR3aa: CASSVAGGPHEQFF
CDR3nt: TGTGCCAGCAGCGTAGCGGGAGGGCCGCATGAGCAGTTCTTC

j_gene: TRBJ2-3
v_gene: TRBV18
d_gene: NA
abundance: NA
CDR3aa: CASSPRATDTQYF
CDR3nt: TGTGCCAGCTCACCACGGGCAACAGATACGCAGTATTTT

j_gene: TRBJ1-5
v_gene: TRBV9
d_gene: NA
abundance: NA
CDR3aa: CASSVGINQPQHF
CDR3nt: TGTGCCAGCAGCGTAGGTATTAATCAGCCCCAGCATTTT

j_gene: TRBJ2-7
v_gene: TRBV7-6
d_gene: NA
abundance: NA
CDR3aa: CASSLGPSGGEYEQYF
CDR3nt: TGTGCCAGCAGCTTAGGGCCTTCGGGGGGCGAGTACGAGCAGTACTTC

j_gene: TRBJ1-5
v_gene: TRBV4-2
d_gene: TRBD1
abundance: NA
CDR3aa: CASSQVEFRGAGVQPQHF
CDR3nt: TGTGCCAGCAGCCAAGTCGAGTTCAGGGGGGCTGGGGTTCAGCCCCAGCATTTT

j_gene: TRBJ2-7
v_gene: TRBV4-2
d_gene: TRBD2
abundance: NA
CDR3aa: CASSQDHLAGRAYEQYF
CDR3nt: TGTGCCAGCAGCCAAGATCACCTAGCGGGAAGGGCCTACGAGCAGTACTTC

j_gene: TRBJ2-7
v_gene: TRBV9
d_gene: NA
abundance: once
CDR3aa: CASSVGPAVSYEQYF
CDR3nt: TGTGCCAGCAGCGTAGGTCCTGCGGTCTCCTACGAGCAGTACTTC

j_gene: TRBJ2-1
v_gene: TRBV15
d_gene: NA
abundance: NA
CDR3aa: CATSRGLAYEQFF
CDR3nt: TGTGCCACCAGCAGAGGGCTAGCGTATGAGCAGTTCTTC

j_gene: TRBJ2-1
v_gene: TRBV28
d_gene: NA
abundance: NA
CDR3aa: CASSLRVDEQFF
CDR3nt: TGTGCCAGCAGCCTCAGGGTGGATGAGCAGTTCTTC

j_gene: TRBJ2-7
v_gene: TRBV28
d_gene: TRBD2
abundance: NA
CDR3aa: CASSSLSGRALRGSYEQYF
CDR3nt: TGTGCCAGCAGTTCCCTGAGCGGGAGGGCCCTACGCGGGTCCTACGAGCAGTACTTC

j_gene: TRBJ1-5
v_gene: TRBV4-2
d_gene: NA
abundance: NA
CDR3aa: CASSQGRGVRQPQHF
CDR3nt: TGTGCCAGCAGCCAAGGCCGGGGGGTTCGTCAGCCCCAGCATTTT

j_gene: TRBJ1-4
v_gene: TRBV15
d_gene: NA
abundance: NA
CDR3aa: CATSRDRGVLAEKLFF
CDR3nt: TGTGCCACCAGCAGAGATCGCGGAGTTCTCGCTGAAAAACTGTTTTTT

j_gene: TRBJ2-5
v_gene: TRBV28
d_gene: TRBD1
abundance: NA
CDR3aa: CASRHPGQGSETQYF
CDR3nt: TGTGCCAGCAGGCATCCGGGACAGGGGTCAGAGACCCAGTACTTC

j_gene: TRBJ2-1
v_gene: TRBV4-2
d_gene: TRBD2
abundance: NA
CDR3aa: CASSPGPGTSDYNEQFF
CDR3nt: TGTGCCAGCAGCCCAGGGCCCGGGACTAGCGACTACAATGAGCAGTTCTTC

j_gene: TRBJ2-1
v_gene: TRBV25-1
d_gene: TRBD2
abundance: NA
CDR3aa: CASSEQREIYNEQFF
CDR3nt: TGTGCCAGCAGTGAACAGCGGGAGATCTACAATGAGCAGTTCTTC

j_gene: TRBJ2-7
v_gene: TRBV18
d_gene: TRBD2
abundance: once
CDR3aa: CASSRPGTSATEQYF
CDR3nt: TGTGCCAGCTCACGGCCCGGGACTAGCGCGACCGAGCAGTACTTC

j_gene: TRBJ2-2
v_gene: TRBV7-9
d_gene: TRBD1
abundance: medium-sized
CDR3aa: CASSGQGGAGELFF
CDR3nt: TGTGCCAGCAGCGGACAGGGTGGGGCCGGGGAGCTGTTTTTT

j_gene: TRBJ1-6
v_gene: TRBV6-4
d_gene: NA
abundance: NA
CDR3aa: CASSEDRSSPLHF
CDR3nt: TGTGCCAGCAGTGAAGACAGAAGTTCACCCCTCCACTTT

j_gene: TRBJ1-2
v_gene: TRBV5-1
d_gene: NA
abundance: NA
CDR3aa: CASSLGSGLVISGYTF
CDR3nt: TGCGCCAGCAGCTTGGGATCGGGGTTGGTGATTAGTGGCTACACCTTC

j_gene: TRBJ1-2
v_gene: TRBV2
d_gene: TRBD1
abundance: NA
CDR3aa: CASSEGTGVGSYTF
CDR3nt: TGTGCCAGCAGTGAAGGGACAGGGGTGGGCAGCTACACCTTC

j_gene: TRBJ2-1
v_gene: TRBV5-1
d_gene: NA
abundance: NA
CDR3aa: CASSPAKSRGTYNEQFF
CDR3nt: TGCGCCAGCAGCCCGGCCAAGTCTCGCGGGACCTACAATGAGCAGTTCTTC

j_gene: TRBJ2-1
v_gene: TRBV7-3
d_gene: TRBD2
abundance: NA
CDR3aa: CASSRTSGRTNEQFF
CDR3nt: TGTGCCAGCAGCCGAACTAGCGGGAGAACCAATGAGCAGTTCTTC

j_gene: TRBJ2-7
v_gene: TRBV10-2
d_gene: TRBD2
abundance: NA
CDR3aa: CASSAGGRTYEQYF
CDR3nt: TGCGCCAGCAGTGCGGGGGGGAGGACCTACGAGCAGTACTTC

j_gene: TRBJ2-1
v_gene: TRBV7-9
d_gene: NA
abundance: few
CDR3aa: CASSARTAYNEQFF
CDR3nt: TGTGCCAGCAGCGCCAGGACTGCCTACAATGAGCAGTTCTTC

j_gene: TRBJ2-1
v_gene: TRBV2
d_gene: TRBD2
abundance: NA
CDR3aa: CASSGTSGGYNEQFF
CDR3nt: TGTGCCAGCAGTGGAACTAGCGGGGGATACAATGAGCAGTTCTTC

j_gene: TRBJ2-5
v_gene: TRBV19
d_gene: TRBD1
abundance: NA
CDR3aa: CASSILGQEVQETQYF
CDR3nt: TGTGCCAGTAGTATACTAGGACAGGAAGTACAAGAGACCCAGTACTTC

j_gene: TRBJ2-7
v_gene: TRBV2
d_gene: NA
abundance: once
CDR3aa: CASSERYEQYF
CDR3nt: TGTGCCAGCAGTGAACGCTACGAGCAGTACTTC

j_gene: TRBJ2-1
v_gene: TRBV5-1
d_gene: TRBD2
abundance: NA
CDR3aa: CASSLASGLGNEQFF
CDR3nt: TGCGCCAGCAGCTTGGCTAGCGGACTAGGCAATGAGCAGTTCTTC

j_gene: TRBJ1-1
v_gene: TRBV5-6
d_gene: TRBD1
abundance: few
CDR3aa: CATRQGVGEAFF
CDR3nt: TGTGCCACTCGACAGGGTGTGGGTGAAGCTTTCTTT

j_gene: TRBJ2-5
v_gene: TRBV2
d_gene: NA
abundance: NA
CDR3aa: CASSVGGEETQYF
CDR3nt: TGTGCCAGCAGTGTTGGCGGGGAAGAGACCCAGTACTTC

j_gene: TRBJ1-6
v_gene: TRBV5-1
d_gene: TRBD1
abundance: NA
CDR3aa: CASSQDRGHSPLHF
CDR3nt: TGCGCCAGCAGCCAGGACAGGGGGCATTCACCCCTCCACTTT

j_gene: TRBJ2-7
v_gene: TRBV5-5
d_gene: NA
abundance: NA
CDR3aa: CASSFQGPYEQYF
CDR3nt: TGTGCCAGCAGCTTCCAGGGTCCCTACGAGCAGTACTTC

j_gene: TRBJ1-4
v_gene: TRBV5-1
d_gene: NA
abundance: few
CDR3aa: CASSLLGVQNEKLFF
CDR3nt: TGCGCCAGCAGCTTGCTAGGGGTCCAAAATGAAAAACTGTTTTTT

j_gene: TRBJ1-1
v_gene: TRBV11-3
d_gene: TRBD1
abundance: NA
CDR3aa: CASSATQGAAEAFF
CDR3nt: TGTGCCAGCAGCGCAACACAGGGGGCGGCTGAAGCTTTCTTT

j_gene: TRBJ2-7
v_gene: TRBV9
d_gene: NA
abundance: NA
CDR3aa: CASSVGAGAYEQYF
CDR3nt: TGTGCCAGCAGCGTAGGTGCGGGCGCCTACGAGCAGTACTTC

j_gene: TRBJ2-5
v_gene: TRBV27
d_gene: TRBD1
abundance: NA
CDR3aa: CASSLIPTGEETQYF
CDR3nt: TGTGCCAGCAGTTTAATCCCGACAGGGGAAGAGACCCAGTACTTC

j_gene: TRBJ2-7
v_gene: TRBV19
d_gene: TRBD1
abundance: NA
CDR3aa: CASSIPGTVYEQYF
CDR3nt: TGTGCCAGTAGTATACCCGGGACAGTATACGAGCAGTACTTC

j_gene: TRBJ2-3
v_gene: TRBV11-3
d_gene: NA
abundance: NA
CDR3aa: CASSLDTTDTQYF
CDR3nt: TGTGCCAGCAGCTTGGACACGACAGATACGCAGTATTTT

j_gene: TRBJ2-2
v_gene: TRBV9
d_gene: NA
abundance: NA
CDR3aa: CASSVIDSGTGELFF
CDR3nt: TGTGCCAGCAGCGTAATCGACTCAGGGACCGGGGAGCTGTTTTTT

j_gene: TRBJ1-2
v_gene: TRBV28
d_gene: NA
abundance: NA
CDR3aa: CASSLEAGVYGYTF
CDR3nt: TGTGCCAGCAGTTTAGAGGCGGGAGTCTATGGCTACACCTTC

j_gene: TRBJ2-3
v_gene: TRBV6-1
d_gene: TRBD2
abundance: NA
CDR3aa: CASSGKTSVTDTQYF
CDR3nt: TGTGCCAGCAGTGGGAAGACTAGCGTCACAGATACGCAGTATTTT

j_gene: TRBJ2-2
v_gene: TRBV7-2
d_gene: NA
abundance: NA
CDR3aa: CASSSYTGELFF
CDR3nt: TGTGCCAGCAGCTCATACACCGGGGAGCTGTTTTTT

j_gene: TRBJ2-3
v_gene: TRBV7-9
d_gene: NA
abundance: once
CDR3aa: CSSSFNSYTDTQYF
CDR3nt: TGTTCCAGCAGCTTTAATTCTTACACAGATACGCAGTATTTT

j_gene: TRBJ1-2
v_gene: TRBV9
d_gene: TRBD1
abundance: NA
CDR3aa: CASSSRTGGGYGYTF
CDR3nt: TGTGCCAGCAGCTCTCGGACAGGGGGTGGCTATGGCTACACCTTC

j_gene: TRBJ1-2
v_gene: TRBV6-5
d_gene: TRBD1
abundance: NA
CDR3aa: CASSYVWAGGYDGYTF
CDR3nt: TGTGCCAGCAGTTACGTCTGGGCAGGGGGTTATGATGGCTACACCTTC

j_gene: TRBJ1-2
v_gene: TRBV2
d_gene: TRBD1
abundance: NA
CDR3aa: CASTLQGGSPYGYTF
CDR3nt: TGTGCCAGCACCCTGCAGGGGGGATCGCCCTATGGCTACACCTTC

j_gene: TRBJ1-1
v_gene: TRBV5-6
d_gene: TRBD1
abundance: NA
CDR3aa: CASSSTGQGRDTEAFF
CDR3nt: TGTGCCAGCAGCTCAACCGGACAGGGGAGGGACACTGAAGCTTTCTTT

j_gene: TRBJ1-2
v_gene: TRBV6-1
d_gene: TRBD1
abundance: NA
CDR3aa: CASSGGQEVKGYTF
CDR3nt: TGTGCCAGCAGTGGGGGACAGGAAGTCAAAGGCTACACCTTC

j_gene: TRBJ2-7
v_gene: TRBV6-5
d_gene: NA
abundance: NA
CDR3aa: CASRSGTSYEQYF
CDR3nt: TGTGCCAGTCGAAGCGGAACCTCCTACGAGCAGTACTTC

j_gene: TRBJ1-1
v_gene: TRBV7-8
d_gene: NA
abundance: NA
CDR3aa: CASSRGQGGHTEAFF
CDR3nt: TGTGCCAGCAGTCGCGGCCAGGGAGGGCACACTGAAGCTTTCTTT

j_gene: TRBJ2-3
v_gene: TRBV5-1
d_gene: TRBD2
abundance: NA
CDR3aa: CASSVGSGRALRTDTQYF
CDR3nt: TGCGCCAGCAGCGTAGGGAGCGGGAGGGCTTTACGCACAGATACGCAGTATTTT